This TCR beta chain was retrieved from a study of regulatory T cells in long-lasting Graves disease. Study-wide background: To qualify as persistent, Graves' disease required over 5 years of antithyroid drugs with positive TSH receptor antibodies. Study-wide results and limits: Persistent cases favored TRBV28, TRBJ1-2 and TRBJ2-5. Reduced TCR diversity was observed in persistent Graves' patients versus newly diagnosed patients.

Points on this clonotype: Its antigen is not known.

CDR3 length: 16 residues. V lost 4 bases and J lost 3, with 20 bases in between. Germline values: CDR1 SGHRS, CDR2 YFSETQ. Time point given: persistent/refractory GD, antithyroid drugs over 5 years with positive TRAb. PBMC-derived RNA was used for the TCR library. Arm-PCR of CDR3 regions with iRepertoire HTBI primers generated TCR beta libraries. One entry per CDR3 protein, called by TCRdb with MiXCR from the multiplex PCR reads. Found here are roughly 400,000 distinct CDR3 sequences, about 21% of them singletons; the top ten hold roughly an eighth. This material consisted of peripheral blood mononuclear cells (PBMCs), taken when the disease was refractory, from a patient treated with antithyroid drugs. This receptor was taken from a female donor with Graves disease. The V gene is TRBV5-1, the J gene TRBJ2-7, with D perhaps TRBD1 (6 bases). CDR3 nucleotide sequence: TGCGCCAGCAGCCTCGGGGCTATGACAGGCGGCTACGAGCAGTACTTC. Translation: CASSLGAMTGGYEQYF.